The clone carrying this T cell receptor beta chain showed up just once. This sample is part of a study of cytomegalovirus exposure and HLA in healthy donors. Study information: Among roughly 180 million T cells, an earlier analysis found around 100 million unique TCR beta sequences.

The CDR3 has 15 amino acids. V was shortened by 2 bases and J by 8 bases, with 15 bases between the two germline ends. From germline, CDR1 is MNHEY and CDR2 SMNVEV (reference sequence). The PCR was carried out with 60 Vbeta primers and 13 Jbeta primers. Sequencing was performed with immunoSEQ multiplex PCR; in TCRdb, only in-frame clones are kept and a portion is missing. The sample contains more than 150,000 clones, around 84% of which appear only once. The source is a girl aged 2-10 years in good health and CMV-seropositive. The sequencing sample was made of PBMCs. This chain uses TRBV27 with TRBJ1-4; tentatively, D is TRBD1 (5 bases). CDR3 DNA: TGTGCCAGCAGTTTAGCAGGGATGGGATTGGAAAAACTGTTTTTT. As protein: CASSLAGMGLEKLFF. The full variable domain, with the rest looked up from reference TRBV27 and TRBJ1-4, is EAQVTQNPRYLITVTGKKLTVTCSQNMNHEYMSWYRQDPGLGLRQIYYSMNVEVTDKGDVPEGYKVSRKEKRNFPLILESPSPNQTSLYFCASSLAGMGLEKLFFGSGTQLSVL.